This T cell receptor (beta chain) was recorded in a study of blood T cell repertoires in COVID-19. The protocol was immunoSEQ multiplex PCR, while the TCRdb copy is restricted to in-frame clones and leaves out a portion. The sample contains about 260,000 clones, around 80% of which appear only once. This clone was found a few times. Cohorts were assigned according to the clinical history that participants reported. V lost 3 bases and J 7 bases, leaving 12 bases between the germline ends. Per germline, CDR1 MNHEY and CDR2 SMNVEV (reference sequence). CDR3 length: 14 amino acids. This chain joins TRBV27 and TRBJ2-2, with TRBD2 as a possible D gene (7 bases). This TCR came from a man under 40 with acute COVID-19. Sequencing used PBMCs or T cells enriched from blood (not recorded which). CDR3 in amino acids: CASSLAGAVGELFF. CDR3 in DNA: TGTGCCAGCAGTTTGGCGGGGGCAGTCGGGGAGCTGTTTTTT.